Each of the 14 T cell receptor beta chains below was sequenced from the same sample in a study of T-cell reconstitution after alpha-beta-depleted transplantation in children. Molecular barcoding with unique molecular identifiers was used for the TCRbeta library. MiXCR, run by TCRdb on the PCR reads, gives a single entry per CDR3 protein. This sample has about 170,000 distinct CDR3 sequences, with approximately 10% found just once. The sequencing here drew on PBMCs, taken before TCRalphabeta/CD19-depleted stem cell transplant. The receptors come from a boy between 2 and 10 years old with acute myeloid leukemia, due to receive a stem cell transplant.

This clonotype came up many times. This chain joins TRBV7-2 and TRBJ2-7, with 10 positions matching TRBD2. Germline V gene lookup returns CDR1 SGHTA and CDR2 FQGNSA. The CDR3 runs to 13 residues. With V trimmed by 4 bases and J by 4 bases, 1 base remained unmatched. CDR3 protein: CASSSLAGYEQYV. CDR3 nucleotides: TGTGCCAGCAGCTCACTAGCGGGATACGAGCAGTACGTC.

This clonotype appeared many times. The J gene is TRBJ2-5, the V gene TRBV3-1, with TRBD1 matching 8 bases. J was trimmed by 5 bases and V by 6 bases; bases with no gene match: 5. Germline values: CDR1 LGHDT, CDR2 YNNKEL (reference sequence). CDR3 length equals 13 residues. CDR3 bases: TGTGCCAGCAGTTACAACAGGGGGGAGACCCAGTACTTC. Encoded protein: CASSYNRGETQYF.

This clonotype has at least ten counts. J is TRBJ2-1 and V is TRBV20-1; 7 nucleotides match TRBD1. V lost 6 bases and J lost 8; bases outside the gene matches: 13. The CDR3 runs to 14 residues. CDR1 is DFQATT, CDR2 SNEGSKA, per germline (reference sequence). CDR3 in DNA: TGCAGTGCGAAGACGGATTTTAGGGGGCATGAGCAGTTCTTC. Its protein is CSAKTDFRGHEQFF.

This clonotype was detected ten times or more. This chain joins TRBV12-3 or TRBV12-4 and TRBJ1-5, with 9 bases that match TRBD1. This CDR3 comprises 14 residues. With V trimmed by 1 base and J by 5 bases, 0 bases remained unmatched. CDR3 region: CASSLDRGHQPQHF. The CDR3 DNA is TGTGCCAGCAGTTTAGACAGGGGGCATCAGCCCCAGCATTTT.

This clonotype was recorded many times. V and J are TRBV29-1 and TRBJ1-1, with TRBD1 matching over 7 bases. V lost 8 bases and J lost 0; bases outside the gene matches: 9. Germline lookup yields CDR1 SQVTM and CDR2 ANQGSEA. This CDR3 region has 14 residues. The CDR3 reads CSLRDSIMNTEAFF. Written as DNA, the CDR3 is TGCAGCCTCCGGGACAGCATCATGAACACTGAAGCTTTCTTT.

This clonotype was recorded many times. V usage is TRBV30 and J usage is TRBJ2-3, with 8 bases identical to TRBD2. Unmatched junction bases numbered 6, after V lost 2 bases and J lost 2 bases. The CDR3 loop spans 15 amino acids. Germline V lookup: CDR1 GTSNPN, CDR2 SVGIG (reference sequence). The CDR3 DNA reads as TGTGCCTGGAGTTCAGCGGGGGCCTTCACAGATACGCAGTATTTT. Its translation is CAWSSAGAFTDTQYF.

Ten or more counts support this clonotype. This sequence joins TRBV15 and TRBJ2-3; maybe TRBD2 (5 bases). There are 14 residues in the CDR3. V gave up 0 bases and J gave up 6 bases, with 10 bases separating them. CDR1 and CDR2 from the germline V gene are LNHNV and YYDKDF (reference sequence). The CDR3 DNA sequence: TGTGCCACCAGCAGAGATGGCGGGTTGGATACGCAGTATTTT. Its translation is CATSRDGGLDTQYF.

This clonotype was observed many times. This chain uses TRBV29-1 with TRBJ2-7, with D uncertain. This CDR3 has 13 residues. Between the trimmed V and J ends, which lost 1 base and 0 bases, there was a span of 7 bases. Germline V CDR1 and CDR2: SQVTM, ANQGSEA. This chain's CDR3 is CSVEVASSYEQYF. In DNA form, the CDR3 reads TGCAGCGTTGAAGTAGCATCCTCCTACGAGCAGTACTTC.

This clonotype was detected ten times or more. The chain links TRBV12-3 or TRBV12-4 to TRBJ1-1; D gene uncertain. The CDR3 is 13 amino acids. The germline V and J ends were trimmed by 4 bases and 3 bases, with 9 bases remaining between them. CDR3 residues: CASSSYPDTEAFF. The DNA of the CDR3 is TGTGCCAGCAGTTCTTATCCGGACACTGAAGCTTTCTTT.

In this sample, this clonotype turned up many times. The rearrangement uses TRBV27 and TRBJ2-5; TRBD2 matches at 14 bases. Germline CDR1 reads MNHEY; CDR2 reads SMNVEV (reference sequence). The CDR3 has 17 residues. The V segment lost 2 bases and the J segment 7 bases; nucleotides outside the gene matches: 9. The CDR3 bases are TGTGCCAGCAGTTTAAGCCCCGGGACTAGCGGGAGATGGACCCAGTACTTC. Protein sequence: CASSLSPGTSGRWTQYF.

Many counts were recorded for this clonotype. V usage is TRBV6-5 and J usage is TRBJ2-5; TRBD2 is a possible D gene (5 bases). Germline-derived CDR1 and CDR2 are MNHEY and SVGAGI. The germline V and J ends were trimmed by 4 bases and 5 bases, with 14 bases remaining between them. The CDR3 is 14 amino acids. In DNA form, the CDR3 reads TGTGCCAGCAGTTTGAGAGGGCGAATCGAGACCCAGTACTTC. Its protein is CASSLRGRIETQYF.

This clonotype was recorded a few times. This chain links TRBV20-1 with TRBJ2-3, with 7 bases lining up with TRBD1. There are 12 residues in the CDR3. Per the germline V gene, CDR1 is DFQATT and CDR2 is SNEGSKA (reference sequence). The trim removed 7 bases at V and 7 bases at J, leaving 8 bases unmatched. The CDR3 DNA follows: TGCAGTGTTATGACAGGGATAAATACGCAGTATTTT. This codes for CSVMTGINTQYF.

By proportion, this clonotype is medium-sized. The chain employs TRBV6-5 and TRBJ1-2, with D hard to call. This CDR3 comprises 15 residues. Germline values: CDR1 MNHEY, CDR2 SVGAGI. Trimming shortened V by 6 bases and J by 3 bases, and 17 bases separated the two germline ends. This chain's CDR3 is CASRSSGQRHYGYTF. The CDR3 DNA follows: TGTGCCAGCAGGTCATCGGGCCAAAGGCACTATGGCTACACCTTC.

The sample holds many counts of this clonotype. The CDR3 DNA reads as TGTGCCAGCAGCGTAACTGGGGGGCGGGCCTACAATGAGCAGTTCTTC. It specifies CASSVTGGRAYNEQFF. The chain is built from TRBV7-2 and TRBJ2-1; either TRBD1 or TRBD2 may fit D (6 bases each). Germline assignment: CDR1 SGHTA and CDR2 FQGNSA. CDR3 size: 16 residues. Between the trimmed V and J ends, which lost 5 bases and 2 bases, there was a span of 16 bases.